This record concerns one T cell receptor beta chain sequence. CDR1 is MNHEY, CDR2 SVGEGT, per germline. Trimming cost V 2 bases and J 7 bases, with 14 bases left between them. CDR3 size: 14 residues. The data derive from a study of blood T cell repertoires in COVID-19. Study as a whole: The origin of the acute and convalescent COVID-19 samples was the United States, Italy and Spain.

In the study's own analysis: Amplification of reference gene primers was used by the study to estimate nucleated cell counts. TCRdb keeps only in-frame clones here, not all; method: immunoSEQ multiplex PCR. That table furnishes V, J and clone size, whereas the DNA furnished D and trimming. The sample has around 42,000 clones, approximately 90% seen once; the top ten hold approximately 5%. Sequencing input: peripheral blood. V usage is TRBV6-2 or TRBV6-3 and J usage is TRBJ1-1, with D perhaps TRBD1 (5 bases). This TCR was recovered from a human donor in a cohort sampled during active COVID-19. This chain's CDR3 is CASSYARQGGEAFF. The CDR3 DNA is TGTGCCAGCAGTTACGCTAGGCAGGGTGGTGAAGCTTTCTTT.